This entry concerns a single T cell receptor (beta chain). What it recognizes is unknown. The data originate from a study of T cells in localized non-small cell lung cancer. Profiled with immunoSEQ multiplex PCR; TCRdb holds only in-frame clones, not every one. The repertoire consists of around 29,000 clones, with approximately 90% occurring once and the leading ten covering 3.5% to 5%. Study findings and constraints: Analysis by sequencing included only one tumor region, so heterogeneity remains possible. A raised T cell density in blood coincided with lengthier overall survival. Adjacent uninvolved lung had the highest clonality, suggesting focused antigen responses.

The CDR3 is 13 amino acids. The V end was cut by 6 bases, the J end by 6 bases, with 14 bases between. Per germline, CDR1 MNHEY and CDR2 SVGAGI. The chain is built from TRBV6-5 and TRBJ1-2; D possibly corresponds to TRBD1 (6 bases). Sequences were derived from peripheral blood mononuclear cells, sampled before any cancer treatment. This sequence was found in a woman aged 35 to 70 with stage III lung adenocarcinoma. The CDR3 region is CASRFGRGNGYTF. For the CDR3, the DNA is TGTGCCAGCAGATTCGGCAGGGGCAATGGCTACACCTTC.